This T cell receptor beta chain originates from a study of identical twins. This clonotype occurred a few times. Antigen unknown. The study's findings and limits: The more abundant beta clonotypes in cord blood had fewer insertions, and memory repertoires did not show this. For zero-insertion analyses, partial confounding could come from invariant MAIT and iNKT cells.

Trimming removed 4 bases from V and 3 bases from J; junction bases left unmatched: 6. The CDR3 loop spans 14 amino acids. The germline V gene has CDR1 LGHDT and CDR2 YNNKEL (reference sequence). TCRdb independently ran MiXCR on the 5' RACE reads; one entry per CDR3 protein. The repertoire has 310,000 or so distinct CDR3 sequences, just under 9.5% of them found once; the top ten carry about 7.1%. These data were also filed under a second study, of yellow fever vaccine responses in identical twins.

The source of this sequence is a woman younger than 30 in good health. Source material: CD8+ T cells sorted from blood. The chain is built from TRBV3-1 and TRBJ2-7; 7 bases are shared with TRBD1. The CDR3 DNA sequence: TGTGCCAGCAGCCCGGGACAGTCGTACTACGAGCAGTACTTC. Translated, it gives CASSPGQSYYEQYF.